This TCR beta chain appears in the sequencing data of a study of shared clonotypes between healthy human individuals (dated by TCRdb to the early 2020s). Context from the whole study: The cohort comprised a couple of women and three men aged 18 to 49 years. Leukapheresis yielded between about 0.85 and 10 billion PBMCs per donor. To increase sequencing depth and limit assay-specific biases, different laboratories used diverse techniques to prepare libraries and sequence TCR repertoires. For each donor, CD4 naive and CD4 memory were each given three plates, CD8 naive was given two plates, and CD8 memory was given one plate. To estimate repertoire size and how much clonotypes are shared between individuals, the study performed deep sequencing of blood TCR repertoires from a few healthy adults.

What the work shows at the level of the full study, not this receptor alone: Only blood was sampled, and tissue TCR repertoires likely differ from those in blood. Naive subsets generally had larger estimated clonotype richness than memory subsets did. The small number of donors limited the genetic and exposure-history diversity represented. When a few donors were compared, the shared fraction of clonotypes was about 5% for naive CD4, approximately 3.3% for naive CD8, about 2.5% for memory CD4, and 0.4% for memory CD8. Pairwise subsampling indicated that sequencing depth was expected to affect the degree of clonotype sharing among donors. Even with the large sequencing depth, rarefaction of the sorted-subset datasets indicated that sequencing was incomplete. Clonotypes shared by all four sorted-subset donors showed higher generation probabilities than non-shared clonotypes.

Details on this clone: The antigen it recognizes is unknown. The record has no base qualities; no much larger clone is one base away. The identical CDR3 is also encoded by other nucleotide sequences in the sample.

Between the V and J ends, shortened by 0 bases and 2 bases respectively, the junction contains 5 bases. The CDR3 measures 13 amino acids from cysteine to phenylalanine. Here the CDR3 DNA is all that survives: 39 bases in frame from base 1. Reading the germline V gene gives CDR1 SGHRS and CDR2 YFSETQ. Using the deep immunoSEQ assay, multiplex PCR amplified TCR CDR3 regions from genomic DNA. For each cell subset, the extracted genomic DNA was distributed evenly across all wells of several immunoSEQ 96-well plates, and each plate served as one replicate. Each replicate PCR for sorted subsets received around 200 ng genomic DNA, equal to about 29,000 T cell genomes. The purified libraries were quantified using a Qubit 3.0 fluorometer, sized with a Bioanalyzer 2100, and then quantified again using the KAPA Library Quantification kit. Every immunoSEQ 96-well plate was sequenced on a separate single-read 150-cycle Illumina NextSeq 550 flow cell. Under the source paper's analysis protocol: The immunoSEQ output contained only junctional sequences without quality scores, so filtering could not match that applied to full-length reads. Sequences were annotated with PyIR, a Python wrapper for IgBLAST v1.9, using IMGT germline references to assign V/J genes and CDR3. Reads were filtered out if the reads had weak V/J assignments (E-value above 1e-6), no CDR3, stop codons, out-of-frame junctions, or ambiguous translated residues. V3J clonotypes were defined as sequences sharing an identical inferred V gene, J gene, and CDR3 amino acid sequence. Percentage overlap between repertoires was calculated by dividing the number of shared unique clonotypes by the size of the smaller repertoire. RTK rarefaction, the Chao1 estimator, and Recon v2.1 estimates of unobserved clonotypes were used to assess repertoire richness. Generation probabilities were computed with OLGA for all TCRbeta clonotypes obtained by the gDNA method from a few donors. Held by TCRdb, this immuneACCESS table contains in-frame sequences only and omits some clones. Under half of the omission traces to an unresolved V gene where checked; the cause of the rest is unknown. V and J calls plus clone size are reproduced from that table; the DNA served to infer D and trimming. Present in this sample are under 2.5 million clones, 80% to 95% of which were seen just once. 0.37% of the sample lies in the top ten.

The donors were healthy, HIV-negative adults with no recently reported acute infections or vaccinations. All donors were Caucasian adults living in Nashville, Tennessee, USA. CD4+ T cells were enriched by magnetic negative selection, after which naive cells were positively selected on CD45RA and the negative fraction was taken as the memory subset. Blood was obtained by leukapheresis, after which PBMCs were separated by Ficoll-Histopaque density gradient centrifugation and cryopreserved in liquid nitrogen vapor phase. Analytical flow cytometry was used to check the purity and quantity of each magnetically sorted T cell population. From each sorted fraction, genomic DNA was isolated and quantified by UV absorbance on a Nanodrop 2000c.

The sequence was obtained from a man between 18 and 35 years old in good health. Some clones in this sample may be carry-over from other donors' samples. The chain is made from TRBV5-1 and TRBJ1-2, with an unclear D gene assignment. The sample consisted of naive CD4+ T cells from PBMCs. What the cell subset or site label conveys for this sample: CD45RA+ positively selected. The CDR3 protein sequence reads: CASSLVGNYGYTF. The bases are TGCGCCAGCAGCTTGGTGGGGAACTATGGCTACACCTTC.